A selection of T cell receptor beta chains follows, all from one sample in a study of blood T cell repertoires in COVID-19. Some clones are missing from TCRdb's copy, which holds only in-frame ones; the method was immunoSEQ multiplex PCR. Here the sample spans under 350,000 clones, approximately 85% being singletons. The specimen was peripheral blood. These receptor sequences come from a woman aged 70-85 years with acute or convalescent COVID-19. Each CDR3 is given with its conserved first and last residue. Fields, in order: CDR3 DNA, CDR3 protein, D gene, J gene, V gene, clone size. D genes are given only for firm matches. Where a row states a size, it is once, few, many or the class of an expanded clone; other rows omit it.

cdr3_nt: TGTGCCAGCAGCCAAGGTCCAGGGGGGACATACAATGAGCAGTTCTTC; cdr3_aa: CASSQGPGGTYNEQFF; d_call: NA; j_call: TRBJ2-1; v_call: TRBV4-2; clone_size: NA
cdr3_nt: TGTGCCAGCAGCTTGGTTATGGGACGTCGGACAGGCTCACCCCTCCACTTT; cdr3_aa: CASSLVMGRRTGSPLHF; d_call: TRBD1; j_call: TRBJ1-6; v_call: TRBV5-6; clone_size: NA
cdr3_nt: TGTGCCAGCAGATCCGAATTAAGCGGGGGACACACAGATACGCAGTATTTT; cdr3_aa: CASRSELSGGHTDTQYF; d_call: TRBD2; j_call: TRBJ2-3; v_call: TRBV25-1; clone_size: NA
cdr3_nt: TGCGCCAGCAGCTCTGGACCCCTAGGGGAGGGCAATCAGCCCCAGCATTTT; cdr3_aa: CASSSGPLGEGNQPQHF; d_call: NA; j_call: TRBJ1-5; v_call: TRBV5-1; clone_size: NA
cdr3_nt: TGTGCCAGTAGCCCGCGGGAAGGGGACAGAAGGTACTTC; cdr3_aa: CASSPREGDRRYF; d_call: NA; j_call: TRBJ2-4; v_call: TRBV19; clone_size: once
cdr3_nt: TGTGCCAGCAGTGAACGGACGGCGGGTGGCTACACCTTC; cdr3_aa: CASSERTAGGYTF; d_call: NA; j_call: TRBJ1-2; v_call: TRBV25-1; clone_size: few
cdr3_nt: TGTGCCTGGAGTGGGACAGGGATTCAGCCCCAGCATTTT; cdr3_aa: CAWSGTGIQPQHF; d_call: TRBD1; j_call: TRBJ1-5; v_call: TRBV30; clone_size: once
cdr3_nt: TGTGCCAGCAGCCAGGGAGGTGGAGACAGCGGTGAAAAACTGTTTTTT; cdr3_aa: CASSQGGGDSGEKLFF; d_call: NA; j_call: TRBJ1-4; v_call: TRBV14; clone_size: once
cdr3_nt: TGTGCCAGCAGCTTAGGGGTGGTCGGCGGGAACACTGAAGCTTTCTTT; cdr3_aa: CASSLGVVGGNTEAFF; d_call: NA; j_call: TRBJ1-1; v_call: TRBV7-8; clone_size: NA
cdr3_nt: TGTGCCACCAGCAGAGATACTACCTATGGCTACACCTTC; cdr3_aa: CATSRDTTYGYTF; d_call: NA; j_call: TRBJ1-2; v_call: TRBV15; clone_size: NA
cdr3_nt: TGTGCCACCAGCAACCTCAGGGGAGATTCACCCCTCCACTTT; cdr3_aa: CATSNLRGDSPLHF; d_call: NA; j_call: TRBJ1-6; v_call: TRBV15; clone_size: NA
cdr3_nt: TGTGCCAGTAGTCCGACAGCCGTACGCTATGGCTACACCTTC; cdr3_aa: CASSPTAVRYGYTF; d_call: NA; j_call: TRBJ1-2; v_call: TRBV19; clone_size: few
cdr3_nt: TGTGCCAGCAGCGAGGGGGGGGATAGTGAAAAACTGTTTTTT; cdr3_aa: CASSEGGDSEKLFF; d_call: NA; j_call: TRBJ1-4; v_call: TRBV5-4; clone_size: NA
cdr3_nt: TGTGCCAGCAGCGCTAGCTCTGGGGCCAACGTCCTGACTTTC; cdr3_aa: CASSASSGANVLTF; d_call: NA; j_call: TRBJ2-6; v_call: TRBV7-9; clone_size: NA
cdr3_nt: TGTGCCACCAGTGAGCCCAGGGGAAATACGCAGTATTTT; cdr3_aa: CATSEPRGNTQYF; d_call: NA; j_call: TRBJ2-3; v_call: TRBV24-1; clone_size: NA
cdr3_nt: TGTGCCAGCACCCTCCGGGACAGGGGCCCCTACGAGCAGTACTTC; cdr3_aa: CASTLRDRGPYEQYF; d_call: TRBD1; j_call: TRBJ2-7; v_call: TRBV6-5; clone_size: NA
cdr3_nt: TGTGCCAGCAGCTTTACAGGGGGCGGCACTGAAGCTTTCTTT; cdr3_aa: CASSFTGGGTEAFF; d_call: TRBD1; j_call: TRBJ1-1; v_call: TRBV5-8; clone_size: NA
cdr3_nt: TGCGCCAGCAGTCGGACTAGCGGGGGTGGGAACGAGCAGTACTTC; cdr3_aa: CASSRTSGGGNEQYF; d_call: TRBD2; j_call: TRBJ2-7; v_call: TRBV5-1; clone_size: NA
cdr3_nt: TGTGCCAGCTCCCCTCGACTAGGCGATGAGCAGTTCTTC; cdr3_aa: CASSPRLGDEQFF; d_call: NA; j_call: TRBJ2-1; v_call: TRBV18; clone_size: NA
cdr3_nt: TGCAGCGCCCTGGGCAGAAACTACGAGCAGTACTTC; cdr3_aa: CSALGRNYEQYF; d_call: NA; j_call: TRBJ2-7; v_call: TRBV29-1; clone_size: once
cdr3_nt: TGTGCCAGCAGCCGAGACAGGGTTGGCACTGAAGCTTTCTTT; cdr3_aa: CASSRDRVGTEAFF; d_call: TRBD1; j_call: TRBJ1-1; v_call: TRBV11-2; clone_size: NA
cdr3_nt: TGTGCCAGCAGGCCCCTATCCAGGATCAACTATGGCTACACCTTC; cdr3_aa: CASRPLSRINYGYTF; d_call: NA; j_call: TRBJ1-2; v_call: TRBV11-2; clone_size: NA
cdr3_nt: TGTGCCAGCAGCTTAGGTGAGGGTCGTGGCTACACCTTC; cdr3_aa: CASSLGEGRGYTF; d_call: NA; j_call: TRBJ1-2; v_call: TRBV7-9; clone_size: NA
cdr3_nt: TGCAGCGCCCTGGGGGGACAGGGGCAATTCGGGGCTTTCTTT; cdr3_aa: CSALGGQGQFGAFF; d_call: TRBD1; j_call: TRBJ1-1; v_call: TRBV29-1; clone_size: once
cdr3_nt: TGTGCCAGCAGCAAAGTTCGGACTAATCAGCCCCAGCATTTT; cdr3_aa: CASSKVRTNQPQHF; d_call: NA; j_call: TRBJ1-5; v_call: TRBV21-1; clone_size: NA
cdr3_nt: TGTGCCAGCAGGGGAGGGGGACACCTCAATGAGCAGTTCTTC; cdr3_aa: CASRGGGHLNEQFF; d_call: NA; j_call: TRBJ2-1; v_call: TRBV2; clone_size: once
cdr3_nt: TGCAGTGCTAGGCTGGGCCGGCAGTTCTTC; cdr3_aa: CSARLGRQFF; d_call: NA; j_call: TRBJ2-1; v_call: TRBV20-1; clone_size: NA
cdr3_nt: TGTGCCAGCAGCGAGTCTAGCGGGGCGGGCGAGACCCAGTACTTC; cdr3_aa: CASSESSGAGETQYF; d_call: TRBD2; j_call: TRBJ2-5; v_call: TRBV7-3; clone_size: once
cdr3_nt: TGTGCCAGCAGCGGGACAGACTATGGCTACACCTTC; cdr3_aa: CASSGTDYGYTF; d_call: TRBD1; j_call: TRBJ1-2; v_call: TRBV12-3/TRBV12-4; clone_size: NA
cdr3_nt: TGTGCCAGCAGCCGCCGTGAGACAGGGCGAGGGGGCTACACCTTC; cdr3_aa: CASSRRETGRGGYTF; d_call: TRBD1; j_call: TRBJ1-2; v_call: TRBV3-1/TRBV3-2; clone_size: NA
cdr3_nt: TGTGCCAGCAGCTTGCTTAGCGCCGCAGATACGCAGTATTTT; cdr3_aa: CASSLLSAADTQYF; d_call: NA; j_call: TRBJ2-3; v_call: TRBV7-3; clone_size: NA
cdr3_nt: TGTGCCAGCAGGAAGGCGGGGAGTAATGAAAAACTGTTTTTT; cdr3_aa: CASRKAGSNEKLFF; d_call: NA; j_call: TRBJ1-4; v_call: TRBV3-1/TRBV3-2; clone_size: NA
cdr3_nt: TGTGCCAGCAGCCCGCCGGGGGGGCGGAGAAATGGCTACACCTTC; cdr3_aa: CASSPPGGRRNGYTF; d_call: NA; j_call: TRBJ1-2; v_call: TRBV5-6; clone_size: NA
cdr3_nt: TGTGCCAGCTCCCCTTTTGACAGGGAGACCCAGTACTTC; cdr3_aa: CASSPFDRETQYF; d_call: NA; j_call: TRBJ2-5; v_call: TRBV18; clone_size: NA
cdr3_nt: TGTGCCAGCAGCTTTCTGTTTCAGCCCCAGCATTTT; cdr3_aa: CASSFLFQPQHF; d_call: NA; j_call: TRBJ1-5; v_call: TRBV7-8; clone_size: NA
cdr3_nt: TGCGCCAGCAGCTTGGACAGCTCGAACACCGGGGAGCTGTTTTTT; cdr3_aa: CASSLDSSNTGELFF; d_call: NA; j_call: TRBJ2-2; v_call: TRBV5-1; clone_size: NA
cdr3_nt: TGTGCCAGCAGCCAGGCGGGCAGACGCGGGGGCTACACCTTC; cdr3_aa: CASSQAGRRGGYTF; d_call: NA; j_call: TRBJ1-2; v_call: TRBV3-1/TRBV3-2; clone_size: once
cdr3_nt: TGTGCCAGCAGCGGCGGAAACACTGAAGCTTTCTTT; cdr3_aa: CASSGGNTEAFF; d_call: NA; j_call: TRBJ1-1; v_call: TRBV5-4; clone_size: NA
cdr3_nt: TGTGCCAGCAGCTTAAGAGGGCCAAGCTCCTACGAGCAGTACTTC; cdr3_aa: CASSLRGPSSYEQYF; d_call: NA; j_call: TRBJ2-7; v_call: TRBV7-8; clone_size: NA
cdr3_nt: TGTGCCAGCTCACCCAAAACGGGGGAGGGCTACACCTTC; cdr3_aa: CASSPKTGEGYTF; d_call: NA; j_call: TRBJ1-2; v_call: TRBV18; clone_size: NA
cdr3_nt: TGTGCCAGCAGCTTCCGACAGGGGGGCCGTCAAGAGACCCAGTACTTC; cdr3_aa: CASSFRQGGRQETQYF; d_call: TRBD1; j_call: TRBJ2-5; v_call: TRBV7-2; clone_size: NA
cdr3_nt: TGTGCCAGCAGTCCCGGAGACGGTAGGGAAGCTTTCTTT; cdr3_aa: CASSPGDGREAFF; d_call: NA; j_call: TRBJ1-1; v_call: TRBV12-3/TRBV12-4; clone_size: NA
cdr3_nt: TGTGCCAGCAGAACCGGGACAGCTTACGAGCAGTACTTC; cdr3_aa: CASRTGTAYEQYF; d_call: TRBD1; j_call: TRBJ2-7; v_call: TRBV2; clone_size: NA
cdr3_nt: TGTGCCAGCAGCTACCGATTAGACAGTAATGAAAAACTGTTTTTT; cdr3_aa: CASSYRLDSNEKLFF; d_call: NA; j_call: TRBJ1-4; v_call: TRBV7-6; clone_size: NA
cdr3_nt: TGTGCCACCTTGACATCCGGAGGAAACACCATATATTTT; cdr3_aa: CATLTSGGNTIYF; d_call: NA; j_call: TRBJ1-3; v_call: TRBV6-6; clone_size: NA
cdr3_nt: TGTGCCAGCAGCTTAATAAGGGGAAGCACTGAAGCTTTCTTT; cdr3_aa: CASSLIRGSTEAFF; d_call: NA; j_call: TRBJ1-1; v_call: TRBV7-3; clone_size: NA
cdr3_nt: TGTGCCAGCAGTTTCTCCAGAGGGACTGAAGCTTTCTTT; cdr3_aa: CASSFSRGTEAFF; d_call: NA; j_call: TRBJ1-1; v_call: TRBV28; clone_size: once
cdr3_nt: TGTGCCAGCCTAGGACAGAGGCAGGGGCAGCGGGAGCAGTTCTTC; cdr3_aa: CASLGQRQGQREQFF; d_call: NA; j_call: TRBJ2-1; v_call: TRBV18; clone_size: NA
cdr3_nt: TGTGCCAGCGCTCTGGAGCGGGGGGGCCGAGAGACCCAGTACTTC; cdr3_aa: CASALERGGRETQYF; d_call: TRBD2; j_call: TRBJ2-5; v_call: TRBV2; clone_size: NA
cdr3_nt: TGTGCCAGCAGCTTAGAGACAGGGTACCGCACTGAAGCTTTCTTT; cdr3_aa: CASSLETGYRTEAFF; d_call: TRBD1; j_call: TRBJ1-1; v_call: TRBV7-9; clone_size: NA
cdr3_nt: TGCGCCAGCAGCTCGACAGTCAGGAACACTGAAGCTTTCTTT; cdr3_aa: CASSSTVRNTEAFF; d_call: NA; j_call: TRBJ1-1; v_call: TRBV5-1; clone_size: many
cdr3_nt: TGTGCCAGCAGCCCCCCCGTTAGGGGGCAAGAGACCCAGTACTTC; cdr3_aa: CASSPPVRGQETQYF; d_call: NA; j_call: TRBJ2-5; v_call: TRBV11-2; clone_size: NA
cdr3_nt: TGCGCCAGCAAGGACAGCATGAACACTGAAGCTTTCTTT; cdr3_aa: CASKDSMNTEAFF; d_call: NA; j_call: TRBJ1-1; v_call: TRBV5-1; clone_size: NA
cdr3_nt: TGTGCCAGTAACGACCTAAGCGGGGGGCTAGCCAAAAACATTCAGTACTTC; cdr3_aa: CASNDLSGGLAKNIQYF; d_call: TRBD2; j_call: TRBJ2-4; v_call: TRBV19; clone_size: NA